The entry below gives a single TCR beta chain sequence along with its context. Its antigen target is currently unknown. Base qualities are not at hand, and no much larger clone is one base apart. This sample was taken from a study of long-term antiretroviral therapy in people with HIV (dated 2022 in TCRdb). General notes on the study: The earliest samples were collected about a decade before the 2015 WHO recommendation for immediate ART, when ART was typically delayed until CD4 counts fell. About 35% of the 30 participants with HIV were female. No cross-contamination during QIAcube processing was shown when test extractions of a monoclonal T-cell line were performed alongside roughly 30 polyclonal samples. A retrospective serial study tested whether ART initiation and durable HIV suppression were associated with changes in peripheral blood TRB repertoire composition and diversity. A total of 150 to 200 cryopreserved PBMC samples came from a few dozen adults with confirmed HIV infection and were collected serially over a mean of about six years (range 1-12).

The immunoSEQ hsTCRB v3.0 assay was used at survey level resolution to sequence the TRB variable region. TRB sequencing targeted a depth of about 40,000-50,000 T-cell genomes per sample. Pooled TRB libraries were sequenced on an Illumina MiSeq with a v3 150-cycle kit. In the source study's methods: Repertoire analysis ran in R within a reproducible Nextflow workflow covering QC, data transformation and analysis. Custom analyses were implemented in LymphoSeq2, an R package for AIRR-Seq data exploration. Several samples that yielded fewer than 5000 total TRB sequences were excluded, so that about 200 HIV repertoires were analyzed. Of the roughly 180 retained HIV repertoires, over 55 were collected before and 120 to 130 after ART initiation. Each repertoire was downsampled to 5000 TRB nucleotide sequences, and summary statistics were averaged across 100 downsampling iterations. TRB sequences were retained for analysis only if CDR3 regions of at least seven amino acids were present. A Shannon entropy-derived clonality score and the Gini coefficient were used to measure diversity. Repertoire networks linked the top 5000 CDR3 amino acid sequences whenever two sequences differed by an edit distance of one. Antigen specificity groups and MHC restriction were predicted for TRB CDR3 amino acid sequences with GLIPH2. To flag known associations with CMV, EBV, HIV or tissue antigens, CDR3 amino acid sequences were compared against VDJdb and McPAS-TCR. Pre-ART, post-ART and control groups were compared with Wilcoxon signed-rank tests and Holm-Bonferroni correction. TCRdb holds this immuneACCESS table with in-frame rearrangements only. Some clones are missing; in checked studies, unresolved V genes explain under half, and the rest has no known cause. V and J calls and clone size follow that table, whereas D and trimming were derived from the DNA. This sample has 42,000 or so clones in its table, and roughly nine tenths of those were observed once. Clones ranked in the top ten supply roughly 4% of the sample.

Participants were included only if at least one PBMC sample before ART initiation and at least two post-ART samples were available. Treatment was received in the United States of America by all participants with HIV. Before DNA extraction, cryopreserved samples of roughly 0.9-10 million PBMC were thawed and then washed. At the time of the earliest PBMC sample, participants with HIV were aged between roughly 23 and 60 years. PBMC samples from each participant spanned 1-4 timepoints before ART initiation and 2-8 timepoints after ART initiation, with a median of 7 samples. Serial HIV viral load, CD4+ T-cell count, ART history and demographic data were obtained for every participant. Using a Qiagen kit on a QIAcube, genomic DNA was extracted from unsorted PBMC, with samples processed in batches of 12. On the study overall, not on this receptor specifically: The samples span the years 2004 to 2017, and the ART regimens used may be less effective than current regimens. Inferences about post-ART repertoire changes were limited because no data were available on ART adherence, viral resistance or therapy changes. Unsorted PBMC were profiled instead of sorted CD4+ and CD8+ T cells because pre-ART samples had limited cell numbers. Narrower CDR3 length ranges were observed in HIV repertoires than in controls, and an antigen-experienced repertoire with only a slight naive shift after ART was suggested by the network structure. Expanded TRB clones identified before ART initiation dominated the repertoire at all time points, although this dominance fluctuated and declined in many PLHIV after ART. Limited PBMC availability meant only the TCR beta chain was sequenced, without alpha chain pairing. ART initiation was associated with a significant increase in TRB diversity, but diversity stayed significantly below transplant donor controls even after long-term ART.

V loses 1 base, J loses 1 base, and the germline ends lie 7 bases apart. CDR1 and CDR2 were assigned from the germline V gene as SGHVS and FQNEAQ. The CDR3 covers 14 residues, taking in both the cysteine and the phenylalanine. Only the CDR3 DNA is retained, 42 bases long and in frame from the first base. The TCR comes from a woman in her 50s with HIV. The chain is encoded by TRBV7-8 joined to TRBJ1-1; the D segment cannot be called with confidence. This material consisted of unsorted PBMCs, taken 1.2 years after starting antiretroviral therapy. The nucleotide sequence reads TGTGCCAGCAGCTTAGTAGCAGGGAACACTGAAGCTTTCTTT. It specifies CASSLVAGNTEAFF.